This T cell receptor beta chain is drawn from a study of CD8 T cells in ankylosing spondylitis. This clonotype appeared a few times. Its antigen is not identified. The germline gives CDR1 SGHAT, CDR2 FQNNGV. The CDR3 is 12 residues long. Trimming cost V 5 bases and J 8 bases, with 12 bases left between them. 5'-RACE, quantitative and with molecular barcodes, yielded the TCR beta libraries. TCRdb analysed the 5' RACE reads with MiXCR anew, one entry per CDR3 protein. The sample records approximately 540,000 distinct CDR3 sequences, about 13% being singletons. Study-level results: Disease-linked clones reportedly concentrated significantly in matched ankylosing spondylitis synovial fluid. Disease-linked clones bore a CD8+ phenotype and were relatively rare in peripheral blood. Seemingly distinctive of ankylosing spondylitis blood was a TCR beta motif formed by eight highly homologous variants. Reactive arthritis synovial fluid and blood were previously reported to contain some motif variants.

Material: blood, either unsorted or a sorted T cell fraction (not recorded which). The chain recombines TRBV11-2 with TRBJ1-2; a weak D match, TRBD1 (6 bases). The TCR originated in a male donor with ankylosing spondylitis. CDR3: CASSLRQAGYTF. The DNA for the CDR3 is TGTGCCAGCAGCCTTCGACAGGCCGGCTACACCTTC.